This entry features one T cell receptor beta chain sequence. V gave up 6 bases and J gave up 1 base, with 16 bases separating them. The CDR3 has 15 amino acids. Germline V gene lookup returns CDR1 MNHEY and CDR2 SVGAGI. These data belong to a study of T cell changes during pregnancy in multiple sclerosis. The assay was immunoSEQ multiplex PCR, and TCRdb's table has in-frame clones only and misses some. Found here are about 40,000 clones, less than 95% of them singletons; the top ten hold 1.5% to 2%. The TCR was taken from a female donor with multiple sclerosis, enrolled in a pregnancy study. Sequencing was performed on peripheral blood, taken in the third trimester of pregnancy. The chain uses TRBV6-5 and TRBJ2-7; a weak D match, TRBD2 (6 bases). CDR3 sequence: CASSRGRTASYEQYF. The CDR3 DNA sequence: TGTGCCAGCAGCCGGGGGAGGACTGCTTCCTACGAGCAGTACTTC.